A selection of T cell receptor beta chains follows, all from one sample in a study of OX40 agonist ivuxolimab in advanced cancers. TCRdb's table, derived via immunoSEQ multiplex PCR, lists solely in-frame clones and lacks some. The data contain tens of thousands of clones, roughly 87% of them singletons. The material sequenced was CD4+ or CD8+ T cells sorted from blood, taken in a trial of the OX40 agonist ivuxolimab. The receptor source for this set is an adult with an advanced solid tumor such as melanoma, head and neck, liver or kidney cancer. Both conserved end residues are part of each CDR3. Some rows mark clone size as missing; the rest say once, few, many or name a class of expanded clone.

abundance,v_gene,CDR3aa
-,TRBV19,CASRIGSRYNEQFF
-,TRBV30,CAWGPGLPFNEQFF
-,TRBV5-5,CASSLNAGTNYEQYF
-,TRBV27,CASSSSGQSPQHF
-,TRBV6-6,CASSYEIGRQPQHF
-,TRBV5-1,CASRPGSGETQYF
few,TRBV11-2,CASSLVGLAGGRYEQYF
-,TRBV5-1,CASSGQQGASGNTIYF
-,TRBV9,CASSPGGSGSWNEQFF
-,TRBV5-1,CASSLNWGTAGNTIYF
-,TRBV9,CASSVAQDSGHSLCGQYF
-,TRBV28,CASSFSGTGYGYTF
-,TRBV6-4,CASSPTGTSQDLYF
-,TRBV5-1,CASSVTGEVGDTQYF
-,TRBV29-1,CSVGGEETQYF
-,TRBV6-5,CASTFSGTFGEQYF
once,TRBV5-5,CASSPTPGQGVPGELFF
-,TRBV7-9,CASSSRRGGRATGELFF
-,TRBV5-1,CASSLGADYGYTF
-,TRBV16,CASSQGGGAQPQHF
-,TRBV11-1,CASRQLAQGHTGELFF
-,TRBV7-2,CASSLGGPDTQYF
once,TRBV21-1,CARRAGEKDIQYF
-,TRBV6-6,CASSYSGRGYGYTF
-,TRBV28,CASSLGDRGYGYTF
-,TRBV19,CASIGRGRGETQYF
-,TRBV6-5,CASSYSRGQGREQYF
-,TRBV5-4,CASSQGTGTLTYGYTF
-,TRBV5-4,CASSFPYNEQFF
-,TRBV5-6,CASSQNWGADGYTF
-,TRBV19,CASSIVGGQNGYTF
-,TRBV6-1,CASSEPGQGGYEQYF
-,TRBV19,CASSIWGNYGYTF
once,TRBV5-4,CASSQGGTTSDEQFF
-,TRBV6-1,CASSEGQGVYYGYTF
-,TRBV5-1,CASSTAGLAANTGELFF
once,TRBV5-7,CASSPLRQGGYGYTF
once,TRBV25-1,CASSEFGGMTRNEQFF
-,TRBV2,CANSRTSITYEQYF
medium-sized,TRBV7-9,CASSPGGASGLRATQYF
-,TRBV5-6,CASSTGLAGYEQFF
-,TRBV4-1,CASSQRGGGFHEQYF
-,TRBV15,CATSRAEDTFSGNTIYF
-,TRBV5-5,CASSKTGTSGRSEQFF
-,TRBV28,CASSLGTSGRASSYEQYF
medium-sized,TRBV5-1,CASSLATGTLEAFF
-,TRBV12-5,CASGAQGFSGELFF
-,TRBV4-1,CASSLGDWVIETQYF
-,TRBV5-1,CASSSNPSGAGETQYF
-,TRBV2,CASGLLAGGQDTQYF
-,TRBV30,CAWSRGGGNIQYF
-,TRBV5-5,CASSSDRGLSYEQYF